This TCR beta chain is from a study of T cells in Graves' hyperthyroidism and ophthalmopathy. Amplification targeted TCR beta CDR3 regions from RNA transcripts. First-round RT-PCR with HTBI primers amplified the TCR CDR3 region. TCRdb passed the multiplex PCR reads through MiXCR, listing each CDR3 protein once. The table shows roughly 380,000 distinct CDR3 sequences, with 19% occurring only once. The CDR3 length is 15 residues. Trimming left V 5 bases short and J 3 bases short, with 14 bases between. Germline V gene lookup returns CDR1 MRHNA and CDR2 SNTAGT. This clonotype was detected ten times or more.

The sequence derives from a young woman with Graves' hyperthyroidism. The sample was blood. The chain combines TRBV6-4 with TRBJ1-5; D may be TRBD1 (5 bases). CDR3 in amino acids: CASSPVAGSNQPQHF. CDR3 nucleotide sequence: TGTGCCAGCAGTCCCGTCGCAGGGTCCAATCAGCCCCAGCATTTT.